This section outlines one T cell receptor (beta chain) sequence together with its context. The target antigen is unknown. One end of the junction fails to match germline, which may point to a read error. The read falls 3 residues short of the CDR3 end, and the missing part is taken from the germline J gene. This record belongs to a study of T cells in women clearing cervical HPV infection. Background on the study: For cases, blood was sampled a median approximately 150 days after lesion detection, interquartile range about 90 to 230 days. Findings and limits, study-wide: CIN3+ cases had significantly higher TCR repertoire richness than controls, but evenness did not differ.

CDR1 and CDR2 from the germline V gene are LGHNA and YNFKEQ. There are 17 residues in the CDR3. TCR beta CDR3 amplified by multiplex PCR from 950 to 1,500 ng genomic DNA. Repertoires were generated with immunoSEQ multiplex PCR, while TCRdb's copy carries only in-frame clones and drops some. The repertoire table contains around 37,000 clones. Sequencing input: blood buffy coat. The TCR was taken from a woman aged 18 to 69 with a cervical HPV16 infection that either progressed to CIN3+ or cleared (not recorded which). V usage is TRBV4-2 and J usage is TRBJ2-7; TRBD2 aligns across 7 bases. The DNA read from the CDR3 is TGCGCCAGCAGCTTAGCGACCGGCGGGAGTTATATAAACGAG. As protein: CASSLATGGSYINE. The full CDR3 is CASSLATGGSYINEQYF.